Listed here are 26 T cell receptor beta chains from one sample, sequenced in a study of blood T cell repertoires in COVID-19. The protocol was immunoSEQ multiplex PCR, while the TCRdb copy is restricted to in-frame clones and leaves out a portion. This sample has around 210,000 clones; approximately 86% occur once, and the top ten carry 1.5%. Sequenced: peripheral blood. The source is a man aged 18 to 29 with active or convalescent COVID-19.

Written as DNA, the CDR3 is TGCGCCAGCAGCCCGACAGCAAACACTGAAGCTTTCTTT. Translating gives CASSPTANTEAFF. This chain uses TRBV10-1 with TRBJ1-1; the D gene is possibly TRBD1 (5 bases). This CDR3 region has 13 residues. V was shortened by 6 bases and J by 2 bases, with 10 bases between the two germline ends. The germline gives CDR1 WNHNN, CDR2 SYGVQD (reference sequence).

The chain combines TRBV7-2 with TRBJ1-6; 7 nucleotides align to TRBD1. The CDR3 spans 17 residues. V trimming: 2 bases; J trimming: 5 bases; junction bases outside the gene matches: 9. CDR1 and CDR2 from the germline V gene are SGHTA and FQGNSA. CDR3 sequence reads: CASSLQQGYANNSPLHF. CDR3 DNA: TGTGCCAGCAGCTTACAACAGGGGTACGCAAATAATTCACCCCTCCACTTT.

This clone was seen a handful of times. The chain uses TRBV3-1 (or the pseudogene TRBV3-2) and TRBJ2-1; 10 bases are shared with TRBD2. This CDR3 contains 15 residues. The J segment lost 5 bases and the V segment lost 4 bases, leaving 5 bases of the junction unmatched. The germline CDR1 and CDR2 sequences are LGHDT and YNNKEL (reference sequence). CDR3 nucleotides: TGTGCCAGCAGCCGCCTAGCGGGGGCTAACAATGAGCAGTTCTTC. Protein sequence: CASSRLAGANNEQFF.

For the CDR3, the DNA is TGTGCCAGCAGCCCAGGACTAGCGGGAGTTTTAAACTACGAGCAGTACTTC. Its translation is CASSPGLAGVLNYEQYF. V usage is TRBV3-1 (or the pseudogene TRBV3-2) and J usage is TRBJ2-7; 13 nucleotides match TRBD2. CDR3 length: 17 amino acids. V shed 4 bases and J 3 bases; nucleotides not matched to a gene: 9. Germline-derived CDR1 and CDR2 are LGHDT and YNNKEL (reference sequence).

The V call is TRBV24-1, the J call TRBJ1-1; 8 positions agree with TRBD1. After removal of 4 bases from V and 5 bases from J, the junction contained 8 bases not matched to a gene. From germline, CDR1 is KGHDR and CDR2 SFDVKD. This CDR3 comprises 15 residues. The CDR3 DNA is TGTGCCACCAGTGACTCAGGACAGGGAGTAACTGAAGCTTTCTTT. Its translation: CATSDSGQGVTEAFF.

This clone was detected only a few times. The chain has TRBV11-2 and TRBJ1-3; the D is unclear. The CDR3 sequence is 15 residues long. V lost 5 bases and J 2 bases, leaving 13 bases between the germline ends. The V gene's germline CDR1 is SGHAT and CDR2 FQNNGV. The chain's CDR3 is CASSPFVSAGNTIYF. CDR3 in DNA: TGTGCCAGCAGCCCCTTTGTTTCTGCTGGAAACACCATATATTTT. The full variable domain, completed using reference TRBV11-2 and TRBJ1-3, is EAGVAQSPRYKIIEKRQSVAFWCNPISGHATLYWYQQILGQGPKLLIQFQNNGVVDDSQLPKDRFSAERLKGVDSTLKIQPAKLEDSAVYLCASSPFVSAGNTIYFGEGSWLTVV.

This chain uses TRBV6-5 with TRBJ2-4; D is perhaps TRBD2 (6 bases). The CDR3 contains 15 residues. Trimming removed 6 bases from V and 1 base from J, with 13 bases in between. CDR1 is MNHEY, CDR2 SVGAGI, per germline. The CDR3 reads CASSTTGGAKNIQYF. The CDR3 DNA reads as TGTGCCAGCAGCACAACAGGAGGGGCCAAAAACATTCAGTACTTC.

V gene TRBV5-1 combines with J gene TRBJ2-3; 7 positions agree with TRBD2. With 5 bases clipped from V and 2 bases from J, the junction kept 8 bases outside the gene matches. This CDR3 has 15 amino acids. Germline-derived CDR1 and CDR2 are SGHRS and YFSETQ. The CDR3 protein is CASRMLAEHTDTQYF. DNA for the CDR3: TGCGCCAGCAGAATGCTAGCGGAGCACACAGATACGCAGTATTTT.

A single count supports this clone. The V gene is TRBV2, the J gene TRBJ2-6, with D uncertain. The V and J ends lost 7 bases and 2 bases respectively, with 9 bases between them. The germline gives CDR1 SNHLY, CDR2 FYNNEI. The CDR3 totals 14 residues. The CDR3 DNA is TGTGCCAGCATAATGGCTGCTGGGGCCAACGTCCTGACTTTC. It encodes CASIMAAGANVLTF.

The chain is built from TRBV3-1 (or the pseudogene TRBV3-2) and TRBJ2-7, with D possibly TRBD2 on 6 matching bases. Germline CDR1 is LGHDT and CDR2 is YNNKEL (reference sequence). V dropped 4 bases and J dropped 7 bases, with 20 bases sitting between them. The CDR3 is 15 amino acids. The CDR3 spells CASSRSLTGSGEQYF. The DNA for the CDR3 is TGTGCCAGCAGCCGGTCCCTAACCGGGAGTGGTGAGCAGTACTTC.

This chain uses TRBV19 with TRBJ2-1; 11 nucleotides align to TRBD1. V lost 5 bases and J lost 7; bases outside the gene matches: 10. From germline, CDR1 is LNHDA and CDR2 SQIVND (reference sequence). The CDR3 is 16 amino acids. Written as DNA, the CDR3 is TGTGCCAGTAGTGACCCCGGGACAGGGGGACGGAATGAGCAGTTCTTC. The encoded protein is CASSDPGTGGRNEQFF.

This clone was seen just once. The V gene is TRBV5-8, the J gene TRBJ1-1; D is undetermined. The CDR3 is 12 amino acids. Germline assignment: CDR1 SGHTS and CDR2 YDEGEE. V shed 1 base and J shed 6 bases, with 7 bases lying between them. For the CDR3, the DNA is TGTGCCAGCAGCTTGATTCCAGCTGAAGCTTTCTTT. Its translation: CASSLIPAEAFF.

The chain carries TRBV6-6 and TRBJ2-1; 9 bases agree with TRBD2. Trimming removed 5 bases from V and 6 bases from J; junction bases left unmatched: 8. The CDR3 has 15 amino acids. Germline CDR1 reads MNHNY; CDR2 reads SVGAGI (reference sequence). For the CDR3, the DNA is TGTGCCAGCAGTCCGACCGGACTAGCGACCAATGAGCAGTTCTTC. Translated: CASSPTGLATNEQFF.

This chain connects TRBV3-1 (or the pseudogene TRBV3-2) to TRBJ2-5, with 11 bases matching TRBD2. V was clipped by 6 bases and J by 7 bases; unmatched bases: 13. CDR3 length: 16 residues. Germline V gene sequence: CDR1 LGHDT, CDR2 YNNKEL (reference sequence). CDR3 sequence: CASRPAGTSGPRTQYF. Written as DNA, the CDR3 is TGTGCCAGCAGACCTGCCGGGACTAGCGGACCCAGGACCCAGTACTTC.

This chain uses TRBV5-4 with TRBJ2-1; 14 positions match TRBD2. Germline-derived CDR1 and CDR2 are SGHNT and YYREEE (reference sequence). V shed 0 bases and J 7 bases; nucleotides not matched to a gene: 3. The CDR3 runs 16 residues. The CDR3 DNA sequence: TGTGCCAGCAGCTTGGCGACTAGCGGGAGGGGTAATGAGCAGTTCTTC. It specifies CASSLATSGRGNEQFF. The full variable domain, rest sourced from reference TRBV5-4 and TRBJ2-1, is ETGVTQSPTHLIKTRGQQVTLRCSSQSGHNTVSWYQQALGQGPQFIFQYYREEENGRGNFPPRFSGLQFPNYSSELNVNALELDDSALYLCASSLATSGRGNEQFFGPGTRLTVL.

V and J are TRBV29-1 and TRBJ1-2; a weak D match, TRBD1 (5 bases). This CDR3 is 11 amino acids long. The germline V gene has CDR1 SQVTM and CDR2 ANQGSEA. The germline V and J ends were trimmed by 4 bases and 6 bases, with 9 bases remaining between them. CDR3: CSVVGGNGYTF. CDR3 bases: TGCAGCGTTGTTGGGGGGAATGGCTACACCTTC.

The chain combines TRBV28 with TRBJ1-2, with TRBD1 matching 9 bases. Germline V CDR1 and CDR2: MDHEN, SYDVKM. CDR3 length: 16 residues. The V gene end was trimmed by 6 bases and the J gene end by 7 bases; junction bases not matched to a gene: 15. CDR3 DNA: TGTGCCAGCAGGATTAACTCCGGGACAGGGTTGGGTGGCTACACCTTC. This sequence encodes CASRINSGTGLGGYTF.

The V gene is TRBV7-9, the J gene TRBJ1-4; the match to TRBD1 covers 10 bases. The CDR3 sequence is 15 residues long. After removal of 5 bases from V and 5 bases from J, the junction contained 5 bases not matched to a gene. Looked up from germline, CDR1 is SEHNR and CDR2 is FQNEAQ (reference sequence). CDR3 nucleotides: TGTGCCAGCAGCGTCGGGACAGGGGTCAATGAAAAACTGTTTTTT. This codes for CASSVGTGVNEKLFF.

This chain joins TRBV10-3 and TRBJ1-1; D remains ambiguous. Germline CDR1 is ENHRY and CDR2 is SYGVKD. V was trimmed by 4 bases and J by 7 bases, leaving 16 bases between them. The CDR3 contains 14 residues. The CDR3 nucleotides read TGTGCCATCAGTGTCAAAGGGAGAGACGTTGAAGCTTTCTTT. Amino acids: CAISVKGRDVEAFF.

This sequence joins TRBV10-1 and TRBJ2-3, with 7 bases fitting TRBD2. Germline V lookup: CDR1 WNHNN, CDR2 SYGVQD (reference sequence). Trimming took 4 bases from V and 6 from J; bases not matched to a gene: 10. The CDR3 extends over 15 amino acids. CDR3 coding DNA: TGCGCCAGCAGTGGACCTGCGGGAGTTGGTGATACGCAGTATTTT. Translated, it gives CASSGPAGVGDTQYF.

This clone was seen only a few times. This chain links TRBV19 with TRBJ1-4; 7 nucleotides align to TRBD1. With V trimmed by 11 bases and J by 0 bases, 9 bases remained unmatched. CDR3 length: 15 amino acids. The V gene's germline CDR1 is LNHDA and CDR2 SQIVND (reference sequence). Here the CDR3 reads CARYPDRATNEKLFF. CDR3 sequence (DNA): TGTGCCCGCTACCCAGACAGGGCAACTAATGAAAAACTGTTTTTT.

This clone was recorded a few times. The chain links TRBV7-2 to TRBJ1-1; 8 bases are a match to TRBD1. After removal of 5 bases from V and 7 bases from J, the junction contained 9 bases not matched to a gene. The CDR3 covers 14 residues. CDR1 and CDR2 from the germline V gene are SGHTA and FQGNSA. CDR3 nucleotide sequence: TGTGCCAGCAGCGTGAACAGGGGGGTGGATGAAGCTTTCTTT. Translation: CASSVNRGVDEAFF. Using reference TRBV7-2 and TRBJ1-1 for the parts outside the CDR3, the full variable domain is GAGVSQSPSNKVTEKGKDVELRCDPISGHTALYWYRQSLGQGLEFLIYFQGNSAPDKSGLPSDRFSAERTGGSVSTLTIQRTQQEDSAVYLCASSVNRGVDEAFFGQGTRLTVV.

J is TRBJ2-1 and V is TRBV7-6; 7 bases match TRBD2. The CDR3 totals 15 residues. From germline, CDR1 is SGHVS and CDR2 FNYEAQ. Unmatched junction bases numbered 5, after V lost 3 bases and J lost 3 bases. CDR3 protein: CASSLAGAGYNEQFF. For the CDR3, the DNA is TGTGCCAGCAGCTTGGCGGGAGCAGGCTACAATGAGCAGTTCTTC.

CDR3 residues: CASSLQNSNQPQHF. CDR3 DNA sequence: TGTGCCAGCAGCTTGCAGAATAGCAATCAGCCCCAGCATTTT. This chain connects TRBV5-6 to TRBJ1-5; D not certain. Deletions cut 1 base from V and 0 bases from J, with 5 bases between. The germline V gene has CDR1 SGHDT and CDR2 YYEEEE. This CDR3 has 14 amino acids. Full variable domain (outside the CDR3, taken from reference TRBV5-6 and TRBJ1-5): DAGVTQSPTHLIKTRGQQVTLRCSPKSGHDTVSWYQQALGQGPQFIFQYYEEEERQRGNFPDRFSGHQFPNYSSELNVNALLLGDSALYLCASSLQNSNQPQHFGDGTRLSIL.

The CDR3 DNA follows: TGTGCCAGTAGCCCGACAGGGGGCTCAGTCGGAGAGCAGTACTTC. As protein: CASSPTGGSVGEQYF. V is TRBV19 and J is TRBJ2-7; 10 nucleotides line up with TRBD1. V trimming: 6 bases; J trimming: 7 bases; junction bases outside the gene matches: 12. Germline V gives CDR1 LNHDA, CDR2 SQIVND (reference sequence). This CDR3 contains 15 residues.

The J gene is TRBJ1-5, the V gene TRBV24-1; 7 nucleotides match TRBD1. The CDR3 spans 16 residues. CDR1 is KGHDR, CDR2 SFDVKD, per germline. V lost 5 bases, J lost 2 bases, and 8 bases stayed unmatched. The CDR3 reads CATSAHDRAGNQPQHF. The CDR3 bases are TGTGCCACCAGTGCCCATGACAGGGCCGGCAATCAGCCCCAGCATTTT.